This T cell receptor beta chain was retrieved from a study of blood T cell repertoires in COVID-19. Only in-frame clones appear in the TCRdb table, and some are missing; sequencing was by immunoSEQ multiplex PCR. The sample consists of around 160,000 clones, roughly 85% of them appearing once. This clone was recorded once. This TCR derives from a woman in her sixties or seventies with COVID-19, enrolled during active disease. Sequenced: peripheral blood.

CDR3 residues: CASSYGTGGSGNTIYF. CDR3 in DNA: TGTGCCAGCAGCTACGGGACAGGGGGCTCTGGAAACACCATATATTTT. The chain couples TRBV11-2 to TRBJ1-3; 11 bases match TRBD1. CDR3 length equals 16 residues. Trimming cost V 4 bases and J 0 bases; bases outside gene matches: 2. CDR1 and CDR2 from the germline V gene are SGHAT and FQNNGV.